The clone carrying this T cell receptor beta chain has more than one count but fewer than ten. TCRdb re-analysed the RT-PCR reads in MiXCR, keeping a single row per CDR3 protein. The sample records about 680,000 distinct CDR3 sequences, about 14% being singletons. Germline CDR1 is SGHDT and CDR2 is YYEEEE. The ends lost 0 bases at V and 1 base at J; junction bases unmatched: 5. This CDR3 has 18 residues. This clonotype was sampled from a female donor in good health, serving as a healthy control. Sequencing was performed on memory CD4+ T cells from blood. The chain joins TRBV5-6 to TRBJ2-6, with 9 bases identical to TRBD2. The CDR3 nucleotides are TGTGCCAGCAGCTTGGTAGCGGGAGCTTATTCTGGGGCCAACGTCCTGACTTTC. Translation: CASSLVAGAYSGANVLTF.